Included here is one T cell receptor (beta chain) sequence, with context. This entry comes from a study of T cell changes during pregnancy in multiple sclerosis. Profiling relied on immunoSEQ multiplex PCR, and the TCRdb table lists in-frame clones only, not all of them. The sample consists of 41,000 or so clones, 90% of them appearing once. The source was CD8+ T cells from peripheral blood mononuclear cells, collected in the third trimester of pregnancy. The clonotype originates from a female donor with multiple sclerosis, enrolled in a pregnancy study.

The CDR3 nucleotides are TGTGCCAGTAGTATAGGGAGTCTAGGACTAGCGCCGAACACCGGGGAGCTGTTTTTT. This sequence encodes CASSIGSLGLAPNTGELFF. V gene TRBV19 combines with J gene TRBJ2-2; 9 bases align to TRBD2. The CDR3 totals 19 residues. CDR1 and CDR2 (germline): LNHDA, SQIVND (reference sequence). The junction had 9 bases not matched to a gene; V was cut back by 1 base and J by 0 bases.